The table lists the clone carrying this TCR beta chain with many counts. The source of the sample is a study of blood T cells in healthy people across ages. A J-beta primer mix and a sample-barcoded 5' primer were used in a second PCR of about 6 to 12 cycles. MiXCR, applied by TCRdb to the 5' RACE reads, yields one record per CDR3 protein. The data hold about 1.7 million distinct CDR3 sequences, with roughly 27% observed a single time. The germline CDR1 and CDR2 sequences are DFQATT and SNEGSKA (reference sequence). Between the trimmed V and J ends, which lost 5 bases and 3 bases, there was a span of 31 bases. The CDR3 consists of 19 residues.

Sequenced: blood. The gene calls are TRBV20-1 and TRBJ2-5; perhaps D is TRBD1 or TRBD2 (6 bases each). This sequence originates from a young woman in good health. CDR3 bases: TGCAGTGCTCTCCTTACCCTGGGGGGCGCCGTCTGGGGAGAAGAGACCCAGTACTTC. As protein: CSALLTLGGAVWGEETQYF.